The entry that follows covers one TCR beta chain sequence. Antigen: not known. At one boundary the junction diverges from the germline segment, which might be a read error. One entry per CDR3 protein, called by TCRdb with MiXCR from the reads. The sample carries some 700,000 distinct CDR3 sequences, about 40% recorded once. These data come from a study of T cell repertoires in cytomegalovirus infection. Study-wide results and limits: Cumulative frequency (of public TCR beta family members) identified carriers of CMV plus the relevant HLA.

The CDR3 is 11 residues long. This chain joins TRBV5-3 and TRBJ2-4; D is possibly TRBD1 or TRBD2 (5 bases each). TRBV5-3 is recorded as an ORF, its role being uncertain. Sequenced: PBMCs. The clonotype originates from a human donor in good health (CMV status not recorded). Some clones in this sample may be carry-over from other donors' samples. CDR3 in DNA: TGTGCCAGCAGCTTGGGACCCCGTGATTACTTC. It encodes CASSLGPRDYF.